Following are 29 T cell receptor beta chains from one sample sequenced in a study. One entry per CDR3 protein results from TCRdb running MiXCR on the 5' RACE reads. The table includes roughly 50,000 distinct CDR3 sequences, around 25% detected once. The sequenced sample was tumor-infiltrating naive CD4+ T cells sorted from the breast tumor. Subset here: naive CD4+ T cells, CD4+CD45RA+CD25-. These receptors all stem from a female donor with breast cancer.

This rearrangement joins TRBV7-9 to TRBJ1-2; 7 nucleotides align to TRBD1. This CDR3 comprises 14 residues. Germline V gene lookup returns CDR1 SEHNR and CDR2 FQNEAQ (reference sequence). V dropped 4 bases and J dropped 3; count of bases not matched to a gene: 5. In nucleotides, the CDR3 is TGTGCCAGCAGCTCCCTCAGGGGGGACTATGGCTACACCTTC. Protein sequence: CASSSLRGDYGYTF.

The J gene is TRBJ2-1, the V gene TRBV6-1, with 14 bases aligning to TRBD2. J was trimmed by 7 bases and V by 5 bases; bases with no gene match: 10. The CDR3 runs 17 residues. Germline assignment: CDR1 MNHNS and CDR2 SASEGT. CDR3 loop: CASSPGLAGVKGNEQFF. The CDR3 DNA is TGTGCCAGCAGTCCGGGACTAGCGGGAGTCAAAGGGAATGAGCAGTTCTTC.

This clonotype was seen repeatedly, ten times or more. The chain is built from TRBV28 and TRBJ1-1; tentatively, D is TRBD1 (5 bases). Trimming pared 5 bases from V and 5 bases from J, leaving 18 bases between. The CDR3 is 15 residues long. Germline-derived CDR1 and CDR2 are MDHEN and SYDVKM. In DNA form, the CDR3 reads TGTGCCAGCAGTGCCCCTTTGGGGGGTTGGACTGAAGCTTTCTTT. It is translated as CASSAPLGGWTEAFF.

V and J are TRBV20-1 and TRBJ1-2, with 9 positions matching TRBD1. Germline CDR1 and CDR2: DFQATT and SNEGSKA (reference sequence). CDR3 length equals 12 residues. Losses at the gene ends were 4 bases for V and 5 bases for J; bases not matched to a gene: 2. CDR3 protein: CSATGQGYGYTF. DNA of the CDR3: TGCAGTGCTACGGGACAGGGATATGGCTACACCTTC.

By proportion, this clonotype is medium-sized. V usage is TRBV4-3 and J usage is TRBJ1-2; D gene uncertain. Deletions cut 0 bases from V and 2 bases from J, with 10 bases between. This CDR3 region has 15 residues. Germline lookup yields CDR1 LGHNA and CDR2 YSLEER. CDR3 coding DNA: TGCGCCAGCAGCCAAGATCGACCGGCGAACTATGGCTACACCTTC. Translated, it gives CASSQDRPANYGYTF.

The chain combines TRBV2 with TRBJ2-7; maybe TRBD1 (6 bases). V was clipped by 4 bases and J by 3 bases, with 13 bases between them. CDR3 length: 14 amino acids. Germline CDR1 reads SNHLY; CDR2 reads FYNNEI. CDR3 amino acids: CASSAGTTYYEQYF. The CDR3 DNA reads as TGTGCCAGCAGTGCGGGGACAACCTACTACGAGCAGTACTTC.

This sequence joins TRBV29-1 and TRBJ2-7; perhaps TRBD2 as D (6 bases). The germline V gene has CDR1 SQVTM and CDR2 ANQGSEA. The CDR3 is 13 residues long. V lost 1 base and J lost 7, with 14 bases in between. For the CDR3, the DNA is TGCAGCGTTGAAGTGACGGAACGGGGGGAGCAGTACTTC. Residues: CSVEVTERGEQYF.

This clonotype was counted only a few times. J is TRBJ2-1 and V is TRBV20-1, with 7 bases matching TRBD1. J lost 4 bases, V lost 0 bases, and 6 bases had no gene match. The CDR3 runs 15 residues. Per germline, CDR1 DFQATT and CDR2 SNEGSKA (reference sequence). This CDR3 is CSARDPGRGYNEQFF. CDR3 coding DNA: TGCAGTGCTAGAGACCCGGGCAGGGGGTACAATGAGCAGTTCTTC.

Remarks on this clonotype: The CDR3 does not close with the conserved phenylalanine or tryptophan, likely indicating a read error. The chain uses TRBV7-8 and TRBJ1-5; D not resolved. The CDR3 length is 17 residues. Germline values: CDR1 SGHVS, CDR2 FQNEAQ. Trimming took off 1 base at V and 0 bases at J, with 13 bases between the two ends. The CDR3 reads CASSLVRVMLSNQPQHS. The CDR3 DNA reads TGTGCCAGCAGCTTAGTGAGGGTAATGCTTAGCAATCAGCCCCAGCATTCT.

Ten or more counts support this clonotype. This rearrangement joins TRBV6-5 to TRBJ1-3; D possibly corresponds to TRBD1 (5 bases). Trimming pared 4 bases from V and 5 bases from J, leaving 18 bases between. The CDR3 contains 16 residues. CDR1 MNHEY and CDR2 SVGAGI come from the germline V gene. The CDR3 loop reads CASSSRRGEYRNTIYF. The CDR3 bases are TGTGCCAGCAGTTCCCGTCGGGGGGAGTACCGAAACACCATATATTTT.

The chain recombines TRBV20-1 with TRBJ1-2; D uncertain. The ends were cut back, 3 bases at V and 5 bases at J, with 13 bases in the middle. The CDR3 is 13 amino acids. Germline CDR1 DFQATT, CDR2 SNEGSKA (reference sequence). CDR3 sequence (DNA): TGCAGTGCTAGCCAGACCGATTCTTATGGCTACACCTTC. Amino acids: CSASQTDSYGYTF.

Of note for this clonotype: One end of the junction is discordant with germline, which a read error may explain. The chain recombines TRBV6-6 with TRBJ2-5; the D gene is possibly TRBD1 (7 bases). Germline CDR1 reads MNHNY; CDR2 reads SVGAGI (reference sequence). The CDR3 runs 15 residues. The CDR3 nucleotides are TGTGTCAGCAGCCCCACAGGGGTGGGGGGCCTTACCCAGTACTTC. Translation gives CVSSPTGVGGLTQYF.

This sequence joins TRBV2 and TRBJ1-4, with D unclear. Per the germline V gene, CDR1 is SNHLY and CDR2 is FYNNEI. The CDR3 is 13 amino acids. V lost 6 bases and J lost 7, with 12 bases in between. CDR3 coding DNA: TGTGCCAGCAGCCGGGCACGGGGTGAAAAACTGTTTTTT. Protein: CASSRARGEKLFF.

Points on this clonotype: This is likely a read error, given that the CDR3 carries no conserved phenylalanine or tryptophan at its end. The CDR3 nucleotides read TGCAGCGTTGAAGATCTAGCGGGAACGGCAGATACGCAGTATCTT. It translates to CSVEDLAGTADTQYL. The chain carries TRBV29-1 and TRBJ2-3; 9 bases agree with TRBD2. With 0 bases clipped from V and 4 bases from J, the junction kept 5 bases outside the gene matches. CDR3 length: 15 residues. Germline V lookup: CDR1 SQVTM, CDR2 ANQGSEA.

This clonotype occurred many times. The CDR3 sequence: CASSLVGQETQYF. The CDR3 DNA reads TGCGCCAGCAGCTTGGTCGGTCAAGAGACCCAGTACTTC. This chain uses TRBV5-1 with TRBJ2-5; unclear D gene. The CDR3 runs to 13 residues. V was cut by 0 bases and J by 2 bases, with 5 bases left in between. Germline V CDR1 and CDR2: SGHRS, YFSETQ.

This chain uses TRBV7-9 with TRBJ2-3; D is unclear. Germline V CDR1 and CDR2: SEHNR, FQNEAQ (reference sequence). The CDR3 consists of 14 residues. V was shortened by 6 bases and J by 3 bases, with 13 bases between the two germline ends. The CDR3 DNA is TGTGCCAGCAGTTTCTCTGCCGAAACAGATACGCAGTATTTT. Translated, it gives CASSFSAETDTQYF.

The chain combines TRBV5-1 with TRBJ1-3, with 10 nucleotides matching TRBD1. Germline V gives CDR1 SGHRS, CDR2 YFSETQ. The CDR3 sequence is 14 residues long. The ends lost 4 bases at V and 11 bases at J; junction bases unmatched: 9. The CDR3 here is CASSQDRGNVAIYF. CDR3 nucleotide sequence: TGCGCCAGCAGCCAGGACAGGGGGAATGTCGCCATATATTTT.

The chain has TRBV12-3 or TRBV12-4 and TRBJ1-2; the match to TRBD1 covers 9 bases. Trimming at V came to 7 bases and at J to 2 bases, leaving 2 bases not matched to a gene. This CDR3 region has 13 residues. The CDR3 bases are TGTGCCAGCACAGGGACAGGGAACTATGGCTACACCTTC. It codes for CASTGTGNYGYTF.

The chain combines TRBV7-9 with TRBJ2-6, with D maybe TRBD2 (5 bases). The germline V gene has CDR1 SEHNR and CDR2 FQNEAQ (reference sequence). The CDR3 spans 16 residues. Deletions cut 4 bases from V and 4 bases from J, with 14 bases between. In DNA form, the CDR3 reads TGTGCCAGCAGCTCGGGATCCCCTCCGGGGGCCAACGTCCTGACTTTC. Its translation: CASSSGSPPGANVLTF.

The chain employs TRBV19 and TRBJ2-7; 8 bases are a match to TRBD1. CDR3 length: 14 amino acids. The V segment lost 7 bases and the J segment 5 bases; nucleotides outside the gene matches: 10. The germline V gene encodes CDR1 LNHDA and CDR2 SQIVND (reference sequence). In DNA, the CDR3 is TGTGCCAGTACCCCGGACAGGGACCCCCACGAGCAGTACTTC. Encoded protein: CASTPDRDPHEQYF.

This clonotype was counted a few times. The chain has TRBV30 and TRBJ1-1; D call uncertain. V was pared by 3 bases and J by 0 bases, with 8 bases between. Germline CDR1 is GTSNPN and CDR2 is SVGIG (reference sequence). The CDR3 contains 13 residues. CDR3 sequence reads: CAWRKGMNTEAFF. DNA for the CDR3: TGTGCCTGGAGAAAAGGGATGAACACTGAAGCTTTCTTT.

This rearrangement joins TRBV11-2 to TRBJ2-5; 8 positions match TRBD1. Germline V gene data show CDR1 as SGHAT and CDR2 as FQNNGV. The CDR3 sequence is 15 residues long. The V and J ends lost 2 bases and 0 bases, in that order; junction bases with no gene match: 2. The CDR3 region has the DNA TGTGCCAGCAGCTTAATGGGACAGGACCAAGAGACCCAGTACTTC. Residues: CASSLMGQDQETQYF.

V and J are TRBV5-1 and TRBJ2-2; D gene ambiguous. V was cut by 4 bases and J by 8 bases, with 12 bases left in between. There are 13 residues in the CDR3. CDR1 is SGHRS, CDR2 YFSETQ, per germline. The CDR3 DNA follows: TGCGCCAGCAGCGTCGAAGGCGGTGGGGAGCTGTTTTTT. This gives the protein CASSVEGGGELFF.

This clonotype was recorded at least ten times. This chain links TRBV7-2 with TRBJ1-6; no clear D. This CDR3 has 14 residues. Trimming removed 8 bases from V and 9 bases from J, with 17 bases in between. Per the germline V gene, CDR1 is SGHTA and CDR2 is FQGNSA. CDR3 region: CASRPEAKSSPLHF. CDR3 DNA sequence: TGTGCCAGCCGCCCGGAGGCGAAGTCTTCACCCCTCCACTTT.

The V call is TRBV12-3 or TRBV12-4, the J call TRBJ2-7; the match to TRBD2 covers 12 bases. V shed 4 bases and J 3 bases; nucleotides not matched to a gene: 4. The CDR3 is 15 amino acids. CDR3: CASSSPSGRDYEQYF. CDR3 sequence (DNA): TGTGCCAGCAGTTCCCCTAGCGGGAGGGACTACGAGCAGTACTTC.

This clonotype occurred many times. The gene calls are TRBV5-5 and TRBJ2-5, with 8 bases fitting TRBD2. The length of the CDR3 is 15 residues. V shed 4 bases and J 7 bases; nucleotides not matched to a gene: 12. Per the germline V gene, CDR1 is SGHKS and CDR2 is YYEKEE (reference sequence). CDR3 loop: CASSVRDVGGGTQYF. Written as DNA, the CDR3 is TGTGCCAGCAGCGTCCGGGATGTCGGGGGGGGGACCCAGTACTTC.

In this sample, this clonotype turned up a few times. The rearrangement links TRBV7-2 to TRBJ1-2, with TRBD1 matching 8 bases. Germline values: CDR1 SGHTA, CDR2 FQGNSA. The CDR3 totals 17 residues. J was trimmed by 4 bases and V by 3 bases; bases with no gene match: 13. Here the CDR3 DNA reads TGTGCCAGCAGCTTCCGCCCTACGGACAGGGCAGGCTATGGCTACACCTTC. Its translation: CASSFRPTDRAGYGYTF.

J is TRBJ1-1 and V is TRBV20-1; 7 nucleotides agree with TRBD1. Germline-derived CDR1 and CDR2 are DFQATT and SNEGSKA (reference sequence). CDR3 size: 15 residues. Trimming cost V 1 base and J 9 bases; bases outside gene matches: 14. The CDR3 DNA reads as TGCAGTGCTAGAGGGCCGGGGCAGGGGGAGTTGCAAGCTTTCTTT. Protein: CSARGPGQGELQAFF.

The V gene is TRBV5-1, the J gene TRBJ2-1; 8 nucleotides align to TRBD2. The ends lost 0 bases at V and 2 bases at J; junction bases unmatched: 10. Germline-derived CDR1 and CDR2 are SGHRS and YFSETQ. The CDR3 is 18 residues long. This CDR3 reads CASSLALLAGTAYNEQFF. Written as DNA, the CDR3 is TGCGCCAGCAGCTTGGCTTTATTAGCGGGAACTGCCTACAATGAGCAGTTCTTC.